This TCR beta chain came from a study of blood T cells in healthy people across ages. As for the study in general: Template switching picked up about one barcoded beta molecule for each two T cells. Points from the study as a whole: Naive CD4+ cells and diversity were both higher in long-lived donors than in aged donors.

The CDR3 has 13 residues. Between the trimmed V and J ends, which lost 5 bases and 7 bases, there was a span of 11 bases. The germline gives CDR1 SGHAT, CDR2 FQDESV (reference sequence). A note on this clonotype: Its antigen is still unknown.

A second PCR, run for roughly 7 to 12 cycles, used a sample-barcoded 5' primer plus a J-beta primer mix. A template-switch adaptor containing 12 random nucleotides labeled each cDNA molecule. TCRdb recomputed calls from the 5' RACE reads with MiXCR, one row per CDR3 protein. The sample yields about 1,500,000 distinct CDR3 sequences, about 40% seen once. This TCR came from a woman aged 18-29 years in good health. The chain recombines TRBV11-1 with TRBJ1-4, with D unresolved. The sample taken for sequencing was blood. CDR3 bases: TGTGCCAGCAGCAACATACTGGGTGAAAAACTGTTTTTT. As protein: CASSNILGEKLFF.